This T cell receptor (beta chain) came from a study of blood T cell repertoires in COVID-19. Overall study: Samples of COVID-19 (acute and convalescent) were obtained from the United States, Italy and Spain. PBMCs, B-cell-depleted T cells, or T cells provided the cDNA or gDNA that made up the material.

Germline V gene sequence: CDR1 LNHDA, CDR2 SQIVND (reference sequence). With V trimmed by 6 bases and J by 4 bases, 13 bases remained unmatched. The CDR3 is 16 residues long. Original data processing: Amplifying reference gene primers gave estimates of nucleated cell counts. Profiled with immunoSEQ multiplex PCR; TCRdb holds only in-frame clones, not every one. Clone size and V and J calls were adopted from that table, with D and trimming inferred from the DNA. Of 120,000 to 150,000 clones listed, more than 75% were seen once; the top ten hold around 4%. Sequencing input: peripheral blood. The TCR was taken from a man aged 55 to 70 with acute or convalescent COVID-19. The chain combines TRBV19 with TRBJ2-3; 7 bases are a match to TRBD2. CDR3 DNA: TGTGCCAGTAGCCAACGACCAGCTAGCGGAGCAGATACGCAGTATTTT. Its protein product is CASSQRPASGADTQYF.